This T cell receptor (beta chain) came from a study of beta chain features in type 1 diabetes (dated by TCRdb to 2016 to 2018). About the full investigation: No differences in mean age, gender distribution, total cell number or subset yield were found between patients and healthy donors. Regulatory and stem cell-like memory subsets were isolated from only 8 patients and 8 healthy donors, whereas naive and central memory subsets came from all 30 or so donors. In the study, TCRB repertoires of sorted circulating CD4+ T cell subsets from recently diagnosed type 1 diabetes patients were compared with those of matched healthy donors. A total of about 100 million sorted cells were examined across all samples, and RNA yield correlated strongly with the number of cells per subset.

From each donor, a single peripheral blood sample of 100 to 150 mL on average was drawn into heparinised tubes. Naive, central memory, regulatory and stem cell-like memory CD4+ T cells were sorted on a BD FACSAria II using a panel including CD45RO, CCR7, CD25, CD127, CD95 and CD27. A purity above 95% was achieved for all sorted populations. PBMCs were isolated right away by Lymphoprep density gradient centrifugation and were stained directly, without culture. Samples were stained and sorted in pairs, with one healthy donor and one patient per experiment, so that batch effects were minimized. The High Capacity cDNA Reverse Transcription Kit was used to reverse transcribe all of the isolated RNA, meaning that expressed TCRB transcripts were what got sequenced. Deep immunoSEQ sequencing was performed on naive, central memory and regulatory T cell samples, with an average of around 3.5 million total reads per sample. Sorted cells were lysed in RLT buffer and RNA was extracted with DNase-treated RNeasy Micro or Mini kits, depending on cell number. Each cell subset was processed on its own to prevent cross-contamination, while patient and healthy donor samples were processed together. The immunoSEQ multiplex PCR was used to amplify TCRB sequences from cDNA, generating 87-bp fragments that spanned the CDR3 region. Sequencing of the amplicons was done on the Illumina HiSeq platform. The paper's data handling went like this. Synthetic template baselines were used to correct PCR bias computationally, reads within Hamming distance 2 were collapsed, and singletons that could not be merged were discarded. Reads were aligned to IMGT to assign V, D and J genes, CDR3 length, and insertions or deletions at six rearrangement sites. Within each subset, clonotype counts were normalized to sorted cell number, and only after that were true diversity and Gini coefficients computed with the tcR R package. The overlap coefficient, calculated on TCRB nucleotide sequences, was used to measure repertoire sharing. Out-of-frame TCRB sequences from naive cells were analyzed to stand in for the pre-selection repertoire. TCRdb took over this immuneACCESS table, retaining in-frame rearrangements with V and J assigned. Such tables are incomplete; in checked studies, under half of the missing clones stem from an unresolved V gene, and the remainder is unexplained. V and J calls and clone size are copied from that table; D and trimming were computed from the DNA. For this sample the table gives about 270,000 clones, of which around 14% were detected only once. The top ten constitute about 0.027% of the sample.

The study at large found these results: Because the HLA sub-analyses included only small numbers of individuals, any influence of HLA type on TCRB rearrangement was left unresolved. The naive, central memory and regulatory TCRB repertoires appeared to resemble one another more closely among patients than among healthy donors. PCR may preferentially amplify shorter templates, but because patient and control samples were amplified and corrected together, any resulting skew would affect both groups equally. Because cDNA was sequenced instead of genomic DNA, highly expressing activated cells could be over-represented, though the groups showed no difference in activation or CD3 levels. Type 1 diabetes patients showed a moderate but significant shortening of TCRB CDR3 length in all four CD4+ subsets. Patients with type 1 diabetes made fewer insertions and deleted more nucleotides at VDJ recombination sites, implying thymic rearrangement abnormalities.

This clone was seen a handful of times. The antigen this receptor binds is unknown. Within one base of it there is no much larger clone, and no base qualities were kept. The sequencing input was naive CD4+ T cells from blood. In light of the paper, this sample's cell subset or site label describes: true naive CD4+ T cells. This TCR derives from a middle-aged woman in good health.

Read as DNA, the sequence is TGTGCCAGCAGTCCAGGGACAGGGGCTAACTATGGCTACACCTTC. It specifies CASSPGTGANYGYTF. The rearranged chain carries TRBV28 and TRBJ1-2; a stretch of 10 junction bases matches TRBD1. Relative to germline, V is missing 5 bases and J is missing 0 bases, with 3 bases of the junction outside any gene match. The CDR3 goes from the cysteine to the phenylalanine over 15 residues. The kept DNA is CDR3 alone, 45 bases in frame from the first base. The germline V gene gives CDR1 as MDHEN and CDR2 as SYDVKM.